The 18 T cell receptor beta chains presented below share a single source sample, sequenced in a study of cytomegalovirus exposure and HLA in healthy donors. PCR involved 60 Vbeta and 13 Jbeta primers. TCRdb keeps only in-frame clones here, not all; method: immunoSEQ multiplex PCR. This sample has 65,000 to 95,000 clones, with about 77% found just once. Material for sequencing was PBMCs. These TCRs come from a male donor in good health and CMV-seropositive.

This clone was counted once. The V gene is TRBV2, the J gene TRBJ2-1; TRBD2 aligns across 9 bases. The ends lost 8 bases at V and 6 bases at J; junction bases unmatched: 23. CDR3 length: 19 amino acids. Germline lookup yields CDR1 SNHLY and CDR2 FYNNEI. In DNA form, the CDR3 reads TGTGCCAGCGCCCGAATTAGCGGGAGCCGCGACCCGGGCCTCAATGAGCAGTTCTTC. This gives the protein CASARISGSRDPGLNEQFF.

This clone was detected only once. This chain links TRBV4-3 with TRBJ2-7; D gene unclear. Germline lookup yields CDR1 LGHNA and CDR2 YSLEER. V lost 0 bases, J lost 4 bases, and 7 bases lay in between. The CDR3 is made up of 13 amino acids. This chain's CDR3 is CASSQDRYYEQYF. In DNA, the CDR3 is TGCGCCAGCAGCCAAGACAGATATTACGAGCAGTACTTC.

The chain carries TRBV11-2 and TRBJ2-7; 9 bases map to TRBD2. The CDR3 consists of 18 residues. The V gene's germline CDR1 is SGHAT and CDR2 FQNNGV. V dropped 5 bases and J dropped 0; count of bases not matched to a gene: 14. CDR3 DNA: TGTGCCAGCAGCCTTCGTCCCGGGACTAGCCGGAGCTCCTACGAGCAGTACTTC. Translating it yields CASSLRPGTSRSSYEQYF.

The CDR3 here is CASSVGVTSGMNEQFF. The CDR3 nucleotides are TGTGCCAGCAGCGTAGGGGTGACTAGCGGGATGAATGAGCAGTTCTTC. The chain joins TRBV9 to TRBJ2-1; the match to TRBD2 covers 11 bases. The V and J ends lost 0 bases and 7 bases, in that order; junction bases with no gene match: 6. The CDR3 contains 16 residues. Germline lookup yields CDR1 SGDLS and CDR2 YYNGEE.

CDR3 protein: CASSFLAASSYEQYF. CDR3 coding DNA: TGTGCCAGCAGCTTTCTAGCGGCGAGCTCCTACGAGCAGTACTTC. This sequence joins TRBV5-4 and TRBJ2-7; 7 nucleotides agree with TRBD2. The length of the CDR3 is 15 residues. Per germline, CDR1 SGHNT and CDR2 YYREEE (reference sequence). J was trimmed by 0 bases and V by 2 bases; bases with no gene match: 5.

This clone was recorded once. J is TRBJ2-7 and V is TRBV6-5; 7 nucleotides match TRBD2. Unmatched junction bases numbered 6, after V lost 5 bases and J lost 2 bases. The CDR3 is made up of 14 amino acids. From germline, CDR1 is MNHEY and CDR2 SVGAGI. The CDR3: CASSALAEAYEQYF. The CDR3 DNA reads TGTGCCAGCAGTGCCCTAGCGGAGGCCTACGAGCAGTACTTC.

The CDR3 DNA follows: TGTGCCAGCATGGAACTAGGCCTATCCTACAATGAGCAGTTCTTC. It yields the protein CASMELGLSYNEQFF. The chain combines TRBV2 with TRBJ2-1, with a possible D match to TRBD2 (5 bases). V lost 7 bases and J lost 1, with 14 bases in between. CDR3 length: 15 residues. In germline, CDR1 is SNHLY, CDR2 FYNNEI.

The rearrangement links TRBV6-5 to TRBJ2-3; TRBD2 might be the D (5 bases). V dropped 6 bases and J dropped 0 bases, with 10 bases sitting between them. Germline CDR1 reads MNHEY; CDR2 reads SVGAGI. This CDR3 is built from 14 residues. Written as DNA, the CDR3 is TGTGCCAGCAGCCGCGGCGGGAGCACAGATACGCAGTATTTT. Translating gives CASSRGGSTDTQYF.

The chain carries TRBV19 and TRBJ2-7; TRBD1 might be the D (6 bases). V was pared by 5 bases and J by 3 bases, with 14 bases between. This CDR3 is built from 14 residues. Germline CDR1 reads LNHDA; CDR2 reads SQIVND (reference sequence). The CDR3 region is CASSGMGQIYEQYF. Here the CDR3 DNA reads TGTGCCAGTAGTGGCATGGGACAAATCTACGAGCAGTACTTC.

The V and J genes are TRBV30 and TRBJ2-1, with 8 bases fitting TRBD1. CDR1 is GTSNPN, CDR2 SVGIG, per germline (reference sequence). The CDR3 covers 14 residues. V trimming: 0 bases; J trimming: 3 bases; junction bases outside the gene matches: 1. In DNA, the CDR3 is TGTGCCTGGAGTGTGGGGACAGGCTACAATGAGCAGTTCTTC. Encoded protein: CAWSVGTGYNEQFF.

The chain is built from TRBV6-1 and TRBJ1-2, with D possibly being TRBD1 (6 bases). This CDR3 contains 14 residues. Germline V CDR1 and CDR2: MNHNS, SASEGT. Trimming pared 2 bases from V and 4 bases from J, leaving 11 bases between. The CDR3 loop reads CASSELGTSYGYTF. In DNA, the CDR3 is TGTGCCAGCAGTGAATTAGGGACATCCTATGGCTACACCTTC.

The rearrangement joins TRBV7-9 to TRBJ1-1; unclear D gene. Trimming shortened V by 5 bases and J by 1 base, and 8 bases separated the two germline ends. Germline-derived CDR1 and CDR2 are SEHNR and FQNEAQ (reference sequence). The CDR3 spans 13 residues. In nucleotides, the CDR3 is TGTGCCAGCAGCAAAGCGGGGAACACTGAAGCTTTCTTT. Translating gives CASSKAGNTEAFF.

The chain employs TRBV2 and TRBJ2-7; D is perhaps TRBD2 (5 bases). Looked up from germline, CDR1 is SNHLY and CDR2 is FYNNEI. Trimming removed 6 bases at V and 2 bases at J, with 14 bases between. This CDR3 is built from 14 residues. Written as DNA, the CDR3 is TGTGCCAGCAGCGCCCGTTTGGGAGCCTACGAGCAGTACTTC. It translates to CASSARLGAYEQYF.

As to this clone: This sample also contains other DNA sequences that code for the same CDR3. The genes are TRBV19 and TRBJ2-1, with D maybe TRBD1 (5 bases). This CDR3 has 14 residues. CDR1 is LNHDA and CDR2 is SQIVND in the germline V gene (reference sequence). V lost 7 bases and J lost 0, with 10 bases in between. CDR3 amino acids: CASTPDSSYNEQFF. DNA of the CDR3: TGTGCCAGTACTCCCGACAGCTCCTACAATGAGCAGTTCTTC.

The chain recombines TRBV19 with TRBJ1-5; no reliable D call. This CDR3 is built from 15 residues. Germline V gene data show CDR1 as LNHDA and CDR2 as SQIVND (reference sequence). Trimming removed 2 bases at V and 1 base at J, with 9 bases between. The CDR3 is CASSIMRASNQPQHF. CDR3 coding DNA: TGTGCCAGTAGTATAATGCGGGCAAGCAATCAGCCCCAGCATTTT.

This clone was seen once. The V and J genes are TRBV7-9 and TRBJ1-1; D call uncertain. The CDR3 spans 13 residues. V was shortened by 3 bases and J by 6 bases, with 11 bases between the two germline ends. The germline V gene has CDR1 SEHNR and CDR2 FQNEAQ (reference sequence). Here the CDR3 reads CASSFYLSPEAFF. DNA for the CDR3: TGTGCCAGCAGCTTTTACTTAAGCCCTGAAGCTTTCTTT.

The chain couples TRBV7-9 to TRBJ2-5, with a tentative D call TRBD1 (6 bases). This CDR3 has 14 residues. V dropped 1 base and J dropped 4 bases, with 10 bases sitting between them. CDR1 and CDR2 (germline): SEHNR, FQNEAQ (reference sequence). The chain's CDR3 is CASSLDGRGETQYF. The CDR3 DNA sequence: TGTGCCAGCAGCTTAGATGGCAGGGGAGAGACCCAGTACTTC.

This clone occurred a few times. The chain uses TRBV5-1 and TRBJ1-3, with 7 nucleotides matching TRBD1. The CDR3 runs to 15 residues. Per the germline V gene, CDR1 is SGHRS and CDR2 is YFSETQ. After removal of 2 bases from V and 4 bases from J, the junction contained 6 bases not matched to a gene. Here the CDR3 reads CASSLQGSTGNTIYF. The CDR3 DNA is TGCGCCAGCAGCTTACAGGGGTCGACGGGAAACACCATATATTTT.